This TCR beta chain was sequenced during a study of T-cell reconstitution after alpha-beta-depleted transplantation in children (dated by TCRdb to 2016 to 2017). Regarding the study in general: T-cell immune reconstitution after TCRalphabeta/CD19-depleted allogeneic hematopoietic cell transplantation in children was quantitatively tracked in the study by means of TCR repertoire profiling.

Beyond this particular receptor, the publication reports: About two months after transplant, the apparently early recovery of alphabetaT-cell counts reportedly depended on just several hundred clones that had expanded rapidly and came from non-depleted graft cells. In some patients, the high TCRbeta diversity seen at day 60 was put down to recipient T cells and intrathymic progenitors that had survived conditioning. Hyperexpanded clone frequencies declined over subsequent months; after one year, T-cell counts and TCRbeta diversity were mostly attributed to newly produced T cells.

In regard to this clonotype: The clone's antigen remains unknown. No base qualities exist here, and no much larger clone lies one base off it.

Trimming costs V 5 bases and J 3 bases, and their ends lie 11 bases apart. The CDR3 sequence holds 12 residues, the cysteine and phenylalanine included. This entry keeps only the CDR3 DNA: 36 bases, framed from base 1. Based on the germline V gene (reference sequence), the CDR1 and CDR2 sequences are DFQATT and SNEGSKA. Receptors were amplified or captured by PCR. Sequencing took place on an Illumina HiSeq 2500. TCR library preparation used molecular barcoding, with unique molecular identifiers applied to normalize quantification of the TCRbeta repertoire. TCRdb redid the processing of the public reads, applying fastp at Q25 and MiXCR, and retained in-frame beta chains. Each CDR3 protein gets just one entry, which takes the most common genes and DNA from the rows behind it. The sample table shows about a million distinct CDR3 sequences, and about 29% are seen once. In total, the top ten clones hold 28% of the sample.

This sample's treatment or condition label indicates: allogeneic hematopoietic cell transplantation with graft depleted of TCRalphabeta T cells and CD19 B cells. The transplant recipients were children given TCRalphabeta/CD19-depleted allogeneic hematopoietic cell grafts. The source of this sequence is a boy younger than two who had a stem cell transplant for SCID, so the T cells may come from the graft donor. The rearranged chain carries TRBV20-1 and TRBJ2-7, and possibly TRBD2, on 6 matching bases. The material sequenced was PBMCs, mostly from graft donor cells, taken 360 days after TCRalphabeta/CD19-depleted stem cell transplant. The nucleotides read TGCAGTGCTGGGGGGACCTTCTACGAGCAGTACTTC. Translated, it reads CSAGGTFYEQYF.